This T cell receptor beta chain was sequenced during a study of CD8 T cells in ankylosing spondylitis. The study, taken as a whole, reports: A subset of motif variants has previously been described in the synovial fluid and blood of reactive arthritis.

Germline V gives CDR1 SGDLS, CDR2 YYNGEE. The length of the CDR3 is 16 residues. Trimming took off 0 bases at V and 0 bases at J, with 11 bases between the two ends. Quantitative 5'-RACE was performed with molecular barcodes, and it yielded the TCR beta libraries. MiXCR, run by TCRdb on the 5' RACE reads, gives a single entry per CDR3 protein. The sample lists tens of thousands of distinct CDR3 sequences; roughly 2.5% were seen once. This clonotype was detected many times. As yet, its antigen is unknown. V gene TRBV9 combines with J gene TRBJ2-3, with D perhaps TRBD2 (6 bases). Material: blood, either unsorted or a sorted T cell fraction (not recorded which). This receptor was obtained from a male donor with ankylosing spondylitis or in good health (not recorded which). CDR3 nucleotide sequence: TGTGCCAGCAGCGTAGGGGTAGCGGATAGCACAGATACGCAGTATTTT. It encodes CASSVGVADSTDTQYF.